This T cell receptor beta chain was profiled in a study of type 1 regulatory T cells. Study overall: This in vitro CD4 product, T-allo10, is enriched for Tr1 cells and alloantigen-specific. Study-level points and caveats: Tr1 cells had a more restricted TCR repertoire than non-Tr1 cells.

TCRdb fed the reads into MiXCR, producing one record per CDR3 protein. The table records 35,000 to 50,000 distinct CDR3 sequences, 12% of them present only once. This clonotype was picked up many times. Its antigen is unidentified. The germline gives CDR1 LGHNA, CDR2 YSLEER. CDR3 length equals 15 residues. V shed 0 bases and J shed 6 bases, with 14 bases lying between them. The material sequenced was cultured non-Tr1 T cells, either the whole culture or a sorted T cell fraction (not recorded which). This sequence originates from a human donor in good health. V is TRBV4-3 and J is TRBJ1-2; tentative D call: TRBD1 (5 bases). The CDR3 coding sequence is TGCGCCAGCAGCCAAGAGGGGCAGAGCTGGCATGGCTACACCTTC. Protein: CASSQEGQSWHGYTF.